This is a list of T cell receptor beta chains from one sample in a study of T-cell memory formation after mild COVID-19. TCRdb ran MiXCR on the 5' RACE reads and lists one entry per CDR3 protein. The sample includes about 45,000 distinct CDR3 sequences, about a tenth seen only once; the top ten take approximately 12%. Sequenced: PBMCs or a T cell subset sorted from them (not recorded which). These receptors all come from an adult woman who had mild COVID-19 (a few samples of this study predate the infection). Cell type and time point are not known. CDR3s include the opening cysteine and the closing phenylalanine or tryptophan. The D gene is left open where the match is weak. Clone size is given for some rows only: seen once, a few or many times, or a class if the clone is expanded.

d_gene	abundance	v_gene	j_gene	CDR3aa	CDR3nt
.	.	TRBV10-3	TRBJ2-1	CAISERNEQFF	TGTGCCATCAGTGAGAGGAATGAGCAGTTCTTC
.	few	TRBV6-1	TRBJ1-5	CASSGKAGSGTQPQHF	TGTGCCAGCAGTGGAAAGGCAGGGTCCGGTACTCAGCCCCAGCATTTT
.	many	TRBV20-1	TRBJ2-5	CSARVGSAEETQYF	TGCAGTGCTAGAGTGGGTAGCGCGGAAGAGACCCAGTACTTC
TRBD1	.	TRBV7-3	TRBJ1-2	CASSQDRGWVYGYTF	TGTGCCAGCAGTCAGGACAGGGGGTGGGTGTATGGCTACACCTTC
TRBD1	few	TRBV6-5	TRBJ1-2	CASSYSGGLDYGYTF	TGTGCCAGCAGTTACTCAGGGGGCTTGGACTATGGCTACACCTTC
TRBD1	.	TRBV15	TRBJ2-2	CATSYGEQGVGELFF	TGTGCCACCAGCTACGGGGAACAGGGGGTCGGGGAGCTGTTTTTT
TRBD2	.	TRBV27	TRBJ2-1	CASSSLGTSGSSYNEQFF	TGTGCCAGCAGTTCGCTCGGGACTAGCGGAAGCTCCTACAATGAGCAGTTCTTC
.	.	TRBV7-9	TRBJ1-1	CASSLAAGANTEAFF	TGTGCCAGCAGCCTTGCTGCGGGGGCTAACACTGAAGCTTTCTTT
TRBD2	once	TRBV7-9	TRBJ2-1	CASRDGTSTNEQFF	TGTGCCAGCAGGGACGGGACTAGTACTAATGAGCAGTTCTTC
TRBD2	few	TRBV7-9	TRBJ2-3	CASSSSTSGTAADTQYF	TGTGCCAGCAGCTCATCGACTAGCGGGACGGCCGCAGATACGCAGTATTTT
TRBD1	many	TRBV4-1	TRBJ2-2	CASSRDRSTGELFF	TGCGCCAGCAGCAGGGACAGGTCCACCGGGGAGCTGTTTTTT
TRBD1	many	TRBV7-9	TRBJ2-1	CASSLTDRVQFF	TGTGCCAGCAGCTTAACCGACAGGGTGCAGTTCTTC
TRBD1	few	TRBV6-1	TRBJ1-5	CASRDRATSNQPQHF	TGTGCCAGCAGGGACAGGGCCACTAGCAATCAGCCCCAGCATTTT
TRBD2	.	TRBV9	TRBJ2-7	CASSSGRGGGYEQYF	TGTGCCAGCAGCTCCGGACGGGGGGGAGGCTACGAGCAGTACTTC
TRBD2	few	TRBV7-9	TRBJ2-3	CASSELSWSGRADTQYF	TGTGCCAGCAGCGAACTCTCGTGGAGCGGGAGGGCAGATACGCAGTATTTT
.	.	TRBV7-9	TRBJ1-2	CASSLAGAGAYGYTF	TGTGCCAGCAGCTTAGCCGGGGCAGGGGCCTATGGCTACACCTTC
TRBD2	few	TRBV2	TRBJ2-3	CASSDRGGTDTQYF	TGTGCCAGCAGCGACCGGGGGGGCACAGATACGCAGTATTTT
.	.	TRBV10-3	TRBJ1-1	CAISESGPNTEAFF	TGTGCCATCAGTGAATCGGGGCCGAACACTGAAGCTTTCTTT
TRBD2	few	TRBV7-6	TRBJ2-3	CASRAGVGTDTQYF	TGTGCCAGCAGAGCGGGAGTAGGGACAGATACGCAGTATTTT
.	medium-sized	TRBV5-1	TRBJ2-5	CASSLPGRGQETQYF	TGCGCCAGCAGCTTGCCGGGAAGGGGGCAAGAGACCCAGTACTTC
.	many	TRBV7-7	TRBJ2-2	CASSLGSDGTGELFF	TGTGCTAGCAGCTTAGGGTCAGATGGGACCGGGGAGCTGTTTTTT
.	once	TRBV24-1	TRBJ2-2	CATSVGGTGELFF	TGTGCCACCAGTGTAGGGGGTACCGGGGAGCTGTTTTTT
TRBD2	few	TRBV9	TRBJ2-1	CASSVAGGSYNEQFF	TGTGCCAGCAGCGTAGCCGGCGGGAGCTACAATGAGCAGTTCTTC
.	.	TRBV15	TRBJ2-1	CARMRDTGTYNEQFF	TGTGCCCGGATGAGGGACACGGGCACCTACAATGAGCAGTTCTTC
.	many	TRBV20-1	TRBJ2-4	CSARASNNIQYF	TGCAGTGCTAGAGCCAGCAATAACATTCAGTACTTC
TRBD1	many	TRBV5-1	TRBJ1-2	CASSTQGANGYTF	TGCGCCAGCAGCACACAGGGGGCGAATGGCTACACCTTC
.	few	TRBV28	TRBJ2-7	CASSLWSGREQYF	TGTGCCAGCAGTTTATGGTCAGGGCGCGAGCAGTACTTC
.	.	TRBV19	TRBJ1-1	CASSYRALKAFF	TGTGCCAGTAGTTACCGGGCCCTAAAAGCTTTCTTT